The next 11 T cell receptor beta chains were all read from a single sample in a study of patients and donors after allogeneic stem cell transplantation. TCRdb re-analysed the RT-PCR reads in MiXCR, keeping a single row per CDR3 protein. Of about 2,600 distinct CDR3 sequences listed, less than 5% are singletons. Sequenced material: blood, either unsorted or a sorted T cell fraction (not recorded which). These receptors were taken from a human donor who was either an allogeneic HSCT recipient or a stem cell or donor lymphocyte infusion donor (not recorded which). It is not recorded whose cells these are; they may come from a transplant donor.

This clonotype was recorded many times. CDR3 sequence (DNA): TGCAGTGCTAGGGAGGGAAGTAGTAGCAATCAGCCCCAGCATTTT. Protein product: CSAREGSSSNQPQHF. The chain carries TRBV20-1 and TRBJ1-5, with D unclear. The CDR3 sequence is 15 residues long. V gave up 3 bases and J gave up 0 bases, with 12 bases separating them. CDR1 and CDR2 from the germline V gene are DFQATT and SNEGSKA (reference sequence).

The sample holds a few counts of this clonotype. The chain combines TRBV11-3 with TRBJ2-2, with 7 bases matching TRBD2. The CDR3 is 16 amino acids. V shed 3 bases, J shed 4 bases, and the junction held 8 bases outside the gene matches. Germline CDR1 reads SGHNT; CDR2 reads YENEEA. CDR3: CASSLGGASGTGELFF. The CDR3 coding sequence is TGTGCCAGCAGCTTGGGAGGGGCTAGCGGCACCGGGGAGCTGTTTTTT.

Relative to its sample, this clonotype is medium-sized. CDR3 in DNA: TGTGCCACCAGTGATTCATCGCCACGGCTCTATGGCTACACCTTC. Amino acids: CATSDSSPRLYGYTF. This sequence joins TRBV24-1 and TRBJ1-2; D remains unclear. Germline V CDR1 and CDR2: KGHDR, SFDVKD. CDR3 length equals 15 residues. The V and J ends lost 2 bases and 4 bases respectively, with 13 bases between them.

This clonotype was picked up many times. The chain recombines TRBV5-1 with TRBJ1-2; the D gene is possibly TRBD1 (5 bases). The CDR3 extends over 15 amino acids. The V end lost 4 bases, the J end lost 4 bases, and 17 bases lay between the germline ends. CDR1 is SGHRS, CDR2 YFSETQ, per germline. Here the CDR3 DNA reads TGCGCCAGCAGCGAACTTGGGGCCCGCGGCTATGGCTACACCTTC. Translation gives CASSELGARGYGYTF.

By its share, this clonotype is medium-sized (0.01 to 0.1%). The chain is built from TRBV2 and TRBJ2-1; 11 positions agree with TRBD1. This CDR3 region has 15 residues. Trimming cost V 4 bases and J 4 bases; bases outside gene matches: 3. From germline, CDR1 is SNHLY and CDR2 FYNNEI. As DNA, the CDR3 is TGTGCCAGCAGTGGAGGGACAGGGGGATACAATGAGCAGTTCTTC. As protein: CASSGGTGGYNEQFF.

Concerning this clonotype: A much more abundant neighbour one base away suggests this may be a read error. The V and J genes are TRBV6-5 and TRBJ1-3; D perhaps matches TRBD1 (6 bases). This CDR3 region has 16 residues. From germline, CDR1 is MNHEY and CDR2 SVGAGI. The CDR3 DNA is TGTACCAGCAGTAGAGGGACAACAAACTCTGGAAACACCATATATTTT. The encoded protein is CTSSRGTTNSGNTIYF.

V is TRBV7-8 and J is TRBJ1-2; D gene unclear. The germline V gene encodes CDR1 SGHVS and CDR2 FQNEAQ. V lost 5 bases and J 7 bases, leaving 17 bases between the germline ends. The CDR3 covers 14 residues. The CDR3 region is CASSPPLFSRGYTF. CDR3 coding DNA: TGTGCCAGCAGCCCCCCTCTATTTTCGCGTGGCTACACCTTC. Supplemented by reference TRBV7-8 and TRBJ1-2, the full variable domain reads GAGVSQSPRYKVAKRGQDVALRCDPISGHVSLFWYQQALGQGPEFLTYFQNEAQLDKSGLPSDRFFAERPEGSVSTLKIQRTQQEDSAVYLCASSPPLFSRGYTFGSGTRLTVV.

This clonotype ranks as medium-sized. This chain uses TRBV20-1 with TRBJ2-3; 11 positions agree with TRBD2. V gave up 5 bases and J gave up 4 bases; unmatched junction bases: 11. Germline V gene lookup returns CDR1 DFQATT and CDR2 SNEGSKA (reference sequence). CDR3 length: 16 residues. The CDR3 bases are TGCAGTGCTCCAGGGTTAGCGGGAGGGCCCCCAGATACGCAGTATTTT. Translation: CSAPGLAGGPPDTQYF.

This clonotype was recorded many times. V usage is TRBV2 and J usage is TRBJ1-6; D remains ambiguous. The CDR3 has 13 residues. Germline V gene sequence: CDR1 SNHLY, CDR2 FYNNEI. Trimming took 2 bases from V and 8 from J, leaving 7 bases between them. The CDR3 is CASSENPYSPLHF. The CDR3 DNA sequence: TGTGCCAGCAGTGAAAACCCCTATTCACCCCTCCACTTT.

This clonotype was detected ten times or more. This sequence joins TRBV12-3 or TRBV12-4 and TRBJ1-1, with no clear D. V gave up 5 bases and J gave up 3 bases, with 19 bases separating them. This CDR3 is 16 amino acids long. In DNA, the CDR3 is TGTGCCAGCAGTCCCGCGACTACGGCCGGGGACACTGAAGCTTTCTTT. Its protein product is CASSPATTAGDTEAFF.

This clonotype was recorded many times. The rearrangement links TRBV20-1 to TRBJ1-4; 8 positions agree with TRBD1. This CDR3 comprises 12 residues. The V gene end was trimmed by 6 bases and the J gene end by 8 bases; junction bases not matched to a gene: 5. Germline-derived CDR1 and CDR2 are DFQATT and SNEGSKA (reference sequence). In nucleotides, the CDR3 is TGCAGTGCCCCTGGACAGGGCGAAAAACTGTTTTTT. Protein sequence: CSAPGQGEKLFF.